These T cell receptor beta chains were read from a single sample in a study of blood T cell repertoires in COVID-19. Measured with immunoSEQ multiplex PCR; TCRdb has only the in-frame clones, and not every one. The repertoire has 110,000 or so clones, approximately 85% of them found once; the top ten carry just over 5.5%. What was sequenced was peripheral blood. The receptor set was obtained from a woman aged 55-69 years with COVID-19, enrolled during active disease. CDR3s leave out the opening cysteine and the closing phenylalanine or tryptophan.

v_call: TRBV10-2
j_call: TRBJ2-3
cdr3_aa: ASSELGLAEGTDTQY

v_call: TRBV7-9
j_call: TRBJ1-3
cdr3_aa: ASSPRLRTDSGTIY

v_call: TRBV4-3
j_call: TRBJ1-2
cdr3_aa: ASSPQESGGYT

v_call: TRBV3-1/TRBV3-2
j_call: TRBJ1-1
cdr3_aa: ASSFPGTGLAF

v_call: TRBV19
j_call: TRBJ1-1
cdr3_aa: ASSVQGAGTEAF

v_call: TRBV6-5
j_call: TRBJ2-3
cdr3_aa: ASSPMGGLKYTQY

v_call: TRBV6-2/TRBV6-3
j_call: TRBJ1-5
cdr3_aa: ASSSGASWSNQPQH

v_call: TRBV6-2/TRBV6-3
j_call: TRBJ1-3
cdr3_aa: ASTPGLLSGNTIY

v_call: TRBV5-6
j_call: TRBJ1-2
cdr3_aa: ASIVGGAVGGYT

v_call: TRBV6-5
j_call: TRBJ1-2
cdr3_aa: ASMLQGGYGYT

v_call: TRBV6-1
j_call: TRBJ1-2
cdr3_aa: VSSELDYGYT

v_call: TRBV10-3
j_call: TRBJ2-5
cdr3_aa: AISESLLAGGQETQY

v_call: TRBV19
j_call: TRBJ2-2
cdr3_aa: ASATSVQGGELF

v_call: TRBV10-3
j_call: TRBJ2-3
cdr3_aa: AISEAEGGGGTDTQY

v_call: TRBV7-2
j_call: TRBJ2-1
cdr3_aa: ASSLVGGTRDSYNEQF

v_call: TRBV5-1
j_call: TRBJ2-2
cdr3_aa: ASTLGDTLRGPGELF

v_call: TRBV18
j_call: TRBJ1-1
cdr3_aa: ASSPFSDSPNTEAF

v_call: TRBV7-7
j_call: TRBJ2-1
cdr3_aa: ASSSQTGLDEQF

v_call: TRBV5-1
j_call: TRBJ1-1
cdr3_aa: ASSTGINTEAF

v_call: TRBV3-1/TRBV3-2
j_call: TRBJ2-5
cdr3_aa: ASTQIGAGQETQY

v_call: TRBV2
j_call: TRBJ2-1
cdr3_aa: ASRRDRSYNEQF

v_call: TRBV19
j_call: TRBJ1-4
cdr3_aa: ASSMLAGRSNEKLF

v_call: TRBV27
j_call: TRBJ2-3
cdr3_aa: ASSFVAGGLGQY

v_call: TRBV3-1/TRBV3-2
j_call: TRBJ2-7
cdr3_aa: ASSRDINTYEQY

v_call: TRBV30
j_call: TRBJ1-5
cdr3_aa: AWSRGQGNQPQH

v_call: TRBV19
j_call: TRBJ2-4
cdr3_aa: ASSHQGAWESNIQY

v_call: TRBV7-9
j_call: TRBJ2-7
cdr3_aa: ASSLGSQASEQY

v_call: TRBV19
j_call: TRBJ1-2
cdr3_aa: ASRDRAAYGYT

v_call: TRBV19
j_call: TRBJ2-7
cdr3_aa: ASRTGQGTYEQY

v_call: TRBV9
j_call: TRBJ2-7
cdr3_aa: ASSGPGQGAFEQY

v_call: TRBV5-6
j_call: TRBJ1-2
cdr3_aa: ASSLVSEPRGYT

v_call: TRBV2
j_call: TRBJ1-6
cdr3_aa: ASSEGGPRGSPLH

v_call: TRBV2
j_call: TRBJ2-7
cdr3_aa: ASSDLGGPSYEQY

v_call: TRBV4-1
j_call: TRBJ1-2
cdr3_aa: ASSQNRGADNYGYT

v_call: TRBV3-1/TRBV3-2
j_call: TRBJ2-7
cdr3_aa: ASTVGVGGRGEQY

v_call: TRBV5-1
j_call: TRBJ2-1
cdr3_aa: ASWDPGQGNNEQF

v_call: TRBV18
j_call: TRBJ1-2
cdr3_aa: ASSPGTGRYGYT

v_call: TRBV27
j_call: TRBJ2-7
cdr3_aa: ASSETPTYEQY

v_call: TRBV3-1/TRBV3-2
j_call: TRBJ2-3
cdr3_aa: ASSQDSAGRGY

v_call: TRBV20-1
j_call: TRBJ1-1
cdr3_aa: SVNRNTEAF

v_call: TRBV10-3
j_call: TRBJ2-7
cdr3_aa: AISDWGGGSYEQY

v_call: TRBV15
j_call: TRBJ1-3
cdr3_aa: ATSSDRASSGNTIY